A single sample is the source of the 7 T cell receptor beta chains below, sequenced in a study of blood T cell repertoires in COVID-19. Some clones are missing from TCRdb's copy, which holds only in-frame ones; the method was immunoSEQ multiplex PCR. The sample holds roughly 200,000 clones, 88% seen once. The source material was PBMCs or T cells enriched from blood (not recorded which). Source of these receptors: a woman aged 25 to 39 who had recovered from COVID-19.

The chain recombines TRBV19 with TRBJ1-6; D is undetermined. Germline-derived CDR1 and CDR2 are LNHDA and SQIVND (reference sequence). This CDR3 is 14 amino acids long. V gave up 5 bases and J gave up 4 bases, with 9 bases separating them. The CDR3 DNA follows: TGTGCCAGTAGTTCTACAGCATATAATTCACCCCTCCACTTT. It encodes CASSSTAYNSPLHF.

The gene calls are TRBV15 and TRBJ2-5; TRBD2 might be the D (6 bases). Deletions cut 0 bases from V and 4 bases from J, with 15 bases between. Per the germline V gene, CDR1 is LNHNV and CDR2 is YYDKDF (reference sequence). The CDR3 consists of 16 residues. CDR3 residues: CATSREGGFLGETQYF. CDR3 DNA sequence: TGTGCCACCAGCAGAGAGGGGGGTTTTCTCGGAGAGACCCAGTACTTC.

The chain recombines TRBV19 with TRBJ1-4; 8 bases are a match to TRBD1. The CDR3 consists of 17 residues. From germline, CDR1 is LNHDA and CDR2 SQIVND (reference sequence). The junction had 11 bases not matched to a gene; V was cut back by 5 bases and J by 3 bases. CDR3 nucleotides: TGTGCCAGTAGTCGAACTACCACAGGGGGATCTAATGAAAAACTGTTTTTT. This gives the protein CASSRTTTGGSNEKLFF.

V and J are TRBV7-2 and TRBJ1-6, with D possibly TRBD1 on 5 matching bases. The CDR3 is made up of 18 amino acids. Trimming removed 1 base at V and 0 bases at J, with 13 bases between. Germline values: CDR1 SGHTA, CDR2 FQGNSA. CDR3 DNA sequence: TGTGCCAGCAGCTTAGAAGGGGCAGTGAGCTCCTATAATTCACCCCTCCACTTT. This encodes CASSLEGAVSSYNSPLHF.

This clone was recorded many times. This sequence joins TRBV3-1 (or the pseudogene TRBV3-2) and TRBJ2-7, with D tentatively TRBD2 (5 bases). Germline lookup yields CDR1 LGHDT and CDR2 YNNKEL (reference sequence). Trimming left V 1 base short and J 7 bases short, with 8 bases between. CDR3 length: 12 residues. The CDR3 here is CASSQVEGEQYF. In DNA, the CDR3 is TGTGCCAGCAGCCAAGTCGAGGGTGAGCAGTACTTC.

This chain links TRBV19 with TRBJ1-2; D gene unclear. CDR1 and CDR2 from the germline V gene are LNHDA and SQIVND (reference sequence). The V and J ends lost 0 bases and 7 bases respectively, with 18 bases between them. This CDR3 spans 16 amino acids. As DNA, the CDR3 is TGTGCCAGTAGTATAGAGCCTACCGGGAATCCTCGTGGCTACACCTTC. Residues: CASSIEPTGNPRGYTF.

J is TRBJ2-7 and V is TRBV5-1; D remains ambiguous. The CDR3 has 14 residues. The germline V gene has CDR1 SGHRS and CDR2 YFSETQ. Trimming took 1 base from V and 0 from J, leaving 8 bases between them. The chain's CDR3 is CASSLTPRSYEQYF. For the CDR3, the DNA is TGCGCCAGCAGCTTGACTCCCCGCTCCTACGAGCAGTACTTC.